Shown below are 32 T cell receptor beta chains from a single sample sequenced in a study of blood T cell repertoires in COVID-19. Measured with immunoSEQ multiplex PCR; TCRdb has only the in-frame clones, and not every one. The sample records about 290,000 clones, about nine tenths being singletons. Sequencing used PBMCs or T cells enriched from blood (not recorded which). The receptors were sampled from a woman aged 35 to 49 who had recovered from COVID-19.

This chain uses TRBV6-5 with TRBJ1-4; D unresolved. The CDR3 contains 12 residues. The germline gives CDR1 MNHEY, CDR2 SVGAGI. Trimming took off 0 bases at V and 8 bases at J, with 4 bases between the two ends. The CDR3 protein is CASSYSGEKLFF. CDR3 bases: TGTGCCAGCAGTTACTCCGGGGAAAAACTGTTTTTT.

The chain recombines TRBV9 with TRBJ2-3, with D unclear. Trimming removed 4 bases from V and 4 bases from J, with 7 bases in between. Looked up from germline, CDR1 is SGDLS and CDR2 is YYNGEE. CDR3 length: 12 residues. The CDR3 DNA reads TGTGCCAGCAGCAGTCGGGCAGATACGCAGTATTTT. It is translated as CASSSRADTQYF. Full variable domain (outside the CDR3, taken from reference TRBV9 and TRBJ2-3): DSGVTQTPKHLITATGQRVTLRCSPRSGDLSVYWYQQSLDQGLQFLIQYYNGEERAKGNILERFSAQQFPDLHSELNLSSLELGDSALYFCASSSRADTQYFGPGTRLTVL.

This clone was detected once. The chain is built from TRBV9 and TRBJ1-6; D remains unclear. The CDR3 length is 15 residues. Germline CDR1 and CDR2: SGDLS and YYNGEE. V dropped 4 bases and J dropped 5 bases, with 13 bases sitting between them. The CDR3 bases are TGTGCCAGCAGCCGCACGGGGTCTAATAATTCACCCCTCCACTTT. It specifies CASSRTGSNNSPLHF.

The chain combines TRBV7-9 with TRBJ2-1; TRBD2 is a possible D gene (7 bases). In germline, CDR1 is SEHNR, CDR2 FQNEAQ (reference sequence). The CDR3 totals 15 residues. Trimming took 0 bases from V and 10 from J, leaving 16 bases between them. The CDR3 protein is CASSLAGGPPMEQFF. The CDR3 nucleotides read TGTGCCAGCAGCTTAGCCGGGGGGCCTCCGATGGAGCAGTTCTTC.

The chain employs TRBV7-3 and TRBJ2-1, with TRBD2 as a possible D gene (5 bases). Germline CDR1 is SGHTA and CDR2 is FQGTGA. The V and J ends lost 5 bases and 9 bases respectively, with 8 bases between them. The CDR3 consists of 11 residues. The CDR3 region is CASSQGSEQFF. As DNA, the CDR3 is TGTGCCAGCAGCCAAGGGAGTGAGCAGTTCTTC. Drawing the rest from reference TRBV7-3 and TRBJ2-1, the complete variable domain is GAGVSQTPSNKVTEKGKYVELRCDPISGHTALYWYRQSLGQGPEFLIYFQGTGAADDSGLPNDRFFAVRPEGSVSTLKIQRTERGDSAVYLCASSQGSEQFFGPGTRLTVL.

This clone was seen only once. The V call is TRBV6-5, the J call TRBJ1-5, with a possible D match to TRBD1 (5 bases). Between the trimmed V and J ends, which lost 6 bases and 7 bases, there was a span of 19 bases. CDR1 is MNHEY and CDR2 is SVGAGI in the germline V gene. The CDR3 is 15 residues long. CDR3 sequence (DNA): TGTGCCAGCAGCTTCGACAGTTCCCGGGGGCAGCCCCAGCATTTT. This codes for CASSFDSSRGQPQHF.

The chain carries TRBV29-1 and TRBJ1-2; D possibly corresponds to TRBD1 (5 bases). CDR3 length: 14 amino acids. Trimming cost V 1 base and J 8 bases, with 17 bases left between them. Germline V gives CDR1 SQVTM, CDR2 ANQGSEA. The CDR3 loop reads CSVEAYQGIGGYTF. For the CDR3, the DNA is TGCAGCGTTGAAGCCTACCAGGGAATCGGAGGCTACACCTTC.

As regards this clone: Other DNA sequences in the same sample also yield this CDR3. The chain joins TRBV5-1 to TRBJ2-7; D is undetermined. The CDR3 has 13 residues. Germline values: CDR1 SGHRS, CDR2 YFSETQ. Trimming cost V 4 bases and J 0 bases, with 8 bases left between them. The CDR3 spells CASSLDGSYEQYF. CDR3 nucleotides: TGCGCCAGCAGCCTGGACGGCTCCTACGAGCAGTACTTC.

A single count supports this clone. One end of the junction fails to match germline, which may point to a read error. This chain joins TRBV30 and TRBJ2-1; 8 bases agree with TRBD2. Germline V gene sequence: CDR1 GTSNPN, CDR2 SVGIG (reference sequence). There are 15 residues in the CDR3. CDR3 nucleotide sequence: TGTGCATGGACTAGGGAAGCGGGAGTTCGCAATGAGCAGTTCTTC. It codes for CAWTREAGVRNEQFF.

The chain combines TRBV5-4 with TRBJ1-4, with a weak D call TRBD1 (6 bases). Looked up from germline, CDR1 is SGHNT and CDR2 is YYREEE (reference sequence). V dropped 2 bases and J dropped 6 bases, with 11 bases sitting between them. The CDR3 has 14 residues. This CDR3 is CASSFEQGDEKLFF. CDR3 nucleotide sequence: TGTGCCAGCAGCTTTGAACAGGGTGATGAAAAACTGTTTTTT.

The gene calls are TRBV7-9 and TRBJ2-5; 14 positions match TRBD2. Per the germline V gene, CDR1 is SEHNR and CDR2 is FQNEAQ (reference sequence). J lost 2 bases, V lost 4 bases, and 6 bases had no gene match. There are 17 residues in the CDR3. CDR3 coding DNA: TGTGCCAGCAGCTCCGGGACTAGCGGGGGACTACAAGAGACCCAGTACTTC. Its protein product is CASSSGTSGGLQETQYF.

The J gene is TRBJ2-7, the V gene TRBV5-4, with 10 bases that match TRBD1. With 4 bases clipped from V and 6 bases from J, the junction kept 10 bases outside the gene matches. CDR3 length equals 15 residues. Germline CDR1 SGHNT, CDR2 YYREEE (reference sequence). CDR3 region: CASSTLTGGKGEQYF. In nucleotides, the CDR3 is TGTGCCAGCAGCACCCTGACAGGGGGCAAGGGCGAGCAGTACTTC.

J is TRBJ1-2 and V is TRBV18; 7 bases are shared with TRBD1. The V gene's germline CDR1 is KGHSH and CDR2 LQKENI. The CDR3 covers 16 residues. J lost 5 bases, V lost 3 bases, and 12 bases had no gene match. The CDR3, as DNA: TGTGCCAGCTCACCCATACAGGGGCCTGCCTTATATGGCTACACCTTC. This codes for CASSPIQGPALYGYTF.

V gene TRBV19 combines with J gene TRBJ1-2, with D possibly TRBD1 on 5 matching bases. This CDR3 has 13 amino acids. The V end was cut by 5 bases, the J end by 3 bases, with 10 bases between. Per germline, CDR1 LNHDA and CDR2 SQIVND (reference sequence). The CDR3: CASSVRDYYGYTF. The CDR3 DNA reads as TGTGCCAGTAGTGTTCGGGACTACTATGGCTACACCTTC.

The chain has TRBV5-1 and TRBJ2-3; TRBD1 might be the D (6 bases). Germline V CDR1 and CDR2: SGHRS, YFSETQ. V was pared by 0 bases and J by 4 bases, with 9 bases between. The CDR3 extends over 14 amino acids. CDR3 region: CASSLVPGADTQYF. In DNA form, the CDR3 reads TGCGCCAGCAGCTTGGTCCCAGGGGCAGATACGCAGTATTTT.

This clone was counted only a few times. CDR3 in DNA: TGTGCCAGCAGCCGCGACAGGGTGAGGGAGCAGTTCTTC. Translated: CASSRDRVREQFF. The chain employs TRBV3-1 (or the pseudogene TRBV3-2) and TRBJ2-1; 7 nucleotides agree with TRBD1. The CDR3 extends over 13 amino acids. Losses at the gene ends were 4 bases for V and 10 bases for J; bases not matched to a gene: 7. Germline V gives CDR1 LGHDT, CDR2 YNNKEL (reference sequence).

J is TRBJ1-4 and V is TRBV28; D not resolved. Germline V gives CDR1 MDHEN, CDR2 SYDVKM. CDR3 length: 12 residues. V lost 6 bases, J lost 8 bases, and 10 bases lay in between. The CDR3 sequence is CASSLTGEKLFF. The CDR3 region has the DNA TGTGCCAGCAGCTTAACGGGGGAAAAACTGTTTTTT.

The CDR3 nucleotides are TGCAGCGTCGACAGGGGGTCAGATACGCAGTATTTT. This encodes CSVDRGSDTQYF. The genes are TRBV29-1 and TRBJ2-3; 9 bases line up with TRBD1. Germline trimming cut 6 bases from V and 4 bases from J; bases unmatched to any gene: 2. The CDR3 length is 12 residues. Germline V gene lookup returns CDR1 SQVTM and CDR2 ANQGSEA.

The chain employs TRBV5-1 and TRBJ2-7, with D maybe TRBD1 (6 bases). Germline CDR1 SGHRS, CDR2 YFSETQ. This CDR3 has 14 residues. Trimming pared 1 base from V and 3 bases from J, leaving 11 bases between. The CDR3 DNA is TGCGCCAGCAGCTTGACAGGGCAGGGCTACGAGCAGTACTTC. This translates into CASSLTGQGYEQYF.

This rearrangement joins TRBV2 to TRBJ1-2; TRBD1 matches 11 bases. J lost 4 bases, V lost 10 bases, and 5 bases had no gene match. This CDR3 has 13 residues. Germline V CDR1 and CDR2: SNHLY, FYNNEI. The CDR3 spells CATRTGGTYGYTF. CDR3 DNA sequence: TGTGCCACCAGGACAGGGGGCACCTATGGCTACACCTTC. The full variable domain, with the rest looked up from reference TRBV2 and TRBJ1-2, is EPEVTQTPSHQVTQMGQEVILRCVPISNHLYFYWYRQILGQKVEFLVSFYNNEISEKSEIFDDQFSVERPDGSNFTLKIRSTKLEDSAMYFCATRTGGTYGYTFGSGTRLTVV.

CDR3 region: CASSVGSQGSYEQYF. CDR3 bases: TGTGCCAGCAGCGTTGGTAGCCAGGGCTCCTACGAGCAGTACTTC. V is TRBV9 and J is TRBJ2-7; TRBD1 might be the D (5 bases). The germline gives CDR1 SGDLS, CDR2 YYNGEE. The CDR3 sequence is 15 residues long. Trimming left V 2 bases short and J 0 bases short, with 12 bases between.

V gene TRBV18 combines with J gene TRBJ2-5, with D hard to call. Germline CDR1 KGHSH, CDR2 LQKENI. The CDR3 runs to 12 residues. V was clipped by 4 bases and J by 0 bases, with 3 bases between them. The CDR3: CASSLDQETQYF. The CDR3, as DNA: TGTGCCAGCTCACTCGACCAAGAGACCCAGTACTTC.

The chain uses TRBV5-1 and TRBJ2-3, with a tentative D call TRBD1 (5 bases). Germline V CDR1 and CDR2: SGHRS, YFSETQ. This CDR3 comprises 16 residues. Between the trimmed V and J ends, which lost 3 bases and 0 bases, there was a span of 14 bases. CDR3 nucleotides: TGCGCCAGCAGCTCCCGGACACACCCTAGCACAGATACGCAGTATTTT. This encodes CASSSRTHPSTDTQYF.

This chain connects TRBV27 to TRBJ1-5; D is perhaps TRBD1 (6 bases). The V gene's germline CDR1 is MNHEY and CDR2 SMNVEV (reference sequence). The V and J ends lost 2 bases and 4 bases respectively, with 12 bases between them. This CDR3 is built from 15 residues. The CDR3 sequence: CASSLNGGANQPQHF. DNA for the CDR3: TGTGCCAGCAGTTTAAATGGGGGGGCAAATCAGCCCCAGCATTTT.

The genes are TRBV29-1 and TRBJ1-5; D not certain. The germline V gene has CDR1 SQVTM and CDR2 ANQGSEA. Trimming removed 4 bases at V and 3 bases at J, with 13 bases between. This CDR3 contains 14 residues. The CDR3 bases are TGCAGCGTTGCCGTGGAGGCGGTCAATCAGCCCCAGCATTTT. Amino acids: CSVAVEAVNQPQHF.

This chain joins TRBV18 and TRBJ2-7; tentatively, D is TRBD2 (7 bases). This CDR3 has 13 amino acids. Germline CDR1 and CDR2: KGHSH and LQKENI. V was cut by 5 bases and J by 6 bases, with 14 bases left in between. CDR3 DNA sequence: TGTGCCAGCTCAGCTAGCGGACAGAGCGAGCAGTACTTC. This codes for CASSASGQSEQYF.

This clone was seen just once. The V call is TRBV7-3, the J call TRBJ2-2; 7 nucleotides match TRBD1. Losses at the gene ends were 2 bases for V and 0 bases for J; bases not matched to a gene: 0. This CDR3 is built from 15 residues. CDR1 and CDR2 from the germline V gene are SGHTA and FQGTGA. This CDR3 reads CASSLQGANTGELFF. The DNA for the CDR3 is TGTGCCAGCAGCTTACAGGGGGCGAACACCGGGGAGCTGTTTTTT.

CDR3 sequence (DNA): TGCGCCAGCAATTGGGGAGGACAGGGGAGGACCGGGGAGCTGTTTTTT. Translating gives CASNWGGQGRTGELFF. The chain employs TRBV5-1 and TRBJ2-2, with 9 bases lining up with TRBD1. The CDR3 extends over 16 amino acids. Germline V gene data show CDR1 as SGHRS and CDR2 as YFSETQ. After removal of 6 bases from V and 5 bases from J, the junction contained 11 bases not matched to a gene.

The chain uses TRBV29-1 and TRBJ1-1; D remains unclear. V lost 4 bases to trimming and J lost 4 bases, with 19 bases between them. Germline assignment: CDR1 SQVTM and CDR2 ANQGSEA. This CDR3 spans 15 amino acids. In DNA, the CDR3 is TGCAGCGTTGTCCCCCTCAACTCAGGTAGCACTGAAGCTTTCTTT. Residues: CSVVPLNSGSTEAFF.

The rearrangement joins TRBV27 to TRBJ1-2; a possible D gene is TRBD1 (6 bases). Germline CDR1 MNHEY, CDR2 SMNVEV (reference sequence). There are 14 residues in the CDR3. Trimming pared 5 bases from V and 1 base from J, leaving 11 bases between. In nucleotides, the CDR3 is TGTGCCAGCAGTAAAACAGGGTTTAACTATGGCTACACCTTC. This codes for CASSKTGFNYGYTF.

The chain joins TRBV5-1 to TRBJ2-1, with D perhaps matching TRBD2 (6 bases). Between the trimmed V and J ends, which lost 3 bases and 7 bases, there was a span of 14 bases. The CDR3 runs to 14 residues. The V gene's germline CDR1 is SGHRS and CDR2 YFSETQ. As DNA, the CDR3 is TGCGCCAGCAGCTCCCTGGAGGGGCGTAATGAGCAGTTCTTC. It specifies CASSSLEGRNEQFF.

The table lists this clone with a count of one. This chain uses TRBV7-9 with TRBJ2-3, with 9 bases aligning to TRBD2. Unmatched junction bases numbered 12, after V lost 4 bases and J lost 1 base. Per the germline V gene, CDR1 is SEHNR and CDR2 is FQNEAQ (reference sequence). This CDR3 region has 18 residues. CDR3 residues: CASSYRASRLAGTDTQYF. DNA for the CDR3: TGTGCCAGCAGCTACCGGGCCTCAAGACTAGCGGGCACAGATACGCAGTATTTT.